Presented here are 26 T cell receptor beta chains from one specimen sequenced in a study of blood T cells in healthy people across ages. A second PCR of roughly 7 to 11 cycles used a sample-barcoded 5' primer and a J-beta primer mix. Each CDR3 protein is one row after TCRdb ran MiXCR on the 5' RACE reads. The sample includes over 1.5 million distinct CDR3 sequences, 49% seen only once; the top ten take about 2.1%. The sequencing sample was made of blood. All receptors come from a woman in her thirties or forties in good health.

This chain links TRBV27 with TRBJ1-5, with 7 bases identical to TRBD1. Germline V gene lookup returns CDR1 MNHEY and CDR2 SMNVEV (reference sequence). The CDR3 consists of 16 residues. J lost 6 bases, V lost 0 bases, and 8 bases had no gene match. CDR3 bases: TGTGCCAGCAGTTTATCGTGGACAGGTTTGTCTCAGCCCCAGCATTTT. The encoded protein is CASSLSWTGLSQPQHF.

The chain employs TRBV9 and TRBJ2-4; D perhaps matches TRBD1 (6 bases). This CDR3 has 16 residues. Per germline, CDR1 SGDLS and CDR2 YYNGEE. Trimming left V 4 bases short and J 13 bases short, with 27 bases between. The CDR3 DNA sequence: TGTGCCAGCAGCCGAACTGGGCAGGGGAATTCTGGAGAGCAGTACTTC. Its translation is CASSRTGQGNSGEQYF.

In its sample, this clonotype was seen a few times. This rearrangement joins TRBV2 to TRBJ2-1; 10 bases line up with TRBD1. Germline V gene sequence: CDR1 SNHLY, CDR2 FYNNEI. The CDR3 spans 14 residues. Trimming took 7 bases from V and 4 from J; bases not matched to a gene: 4. The CDR3 spells CASKMDRGYNEQFF. Here the CDR3 DNA reads TGTGCCAGCAAGATGGACAGGGGGTACAATGAGCAGTTCTTC. Looking up the rest from reference TRBV2 and TRBJ2-1 gives the full variable domain: EPEVTQTPSHQVTQMGQEVILRCVPISNHLYFYWYRQILGQKVEFLVSFYNNEISEKSEIFDDQFSVERPDGSNFTLKIRSTKLEDSAMYFCASKMDRGYNEQFFGPGTRLTVL.

The chain has TRBV25-1 and TRBJ1-2; a weak D match, TRBD1 (6 bases). V was trimmed by 3 bases and J by 4 bases, leaving 12 bases between them. The CDR3 has 14 amino acids. Germline values: CDR1 MGHDK, CDR2 SYGVNS. In DNA form, the CDR3 reads TGTGCCAGCAGTGATACAGGGCAGGGCTATGGCTACACCTTC. This encodes CASSDTGQGYGYTF.

This clonotype was found a few times. The chain links TRBV7-2 to TRBJ1-5; 10 bases line up with TRBD1. Germline V gene lookup returns CDR1 SGHTA and CDR2 FQGNSA. V dropped 3 bases and J dropped 7; count of bases not matched to a gene: 6. The CDR3 is 15 residues long. CDR3 DNA: TGTGCCAGCAGCTTCGGGACAGGGGAACGGCAGCCCCAGCATTTT. Protein: CASSFGTGERQPQHF.

The genes are TRBV12-3 or TRBV12-4 and TRBJ1-6; 8 nucleotides align to TRBD1. The V and J ends lost 3 bases and 8 bases, in that order; junction bases with no gene match: 3. The CDR3 consists of 14 residues. The CDR3 DNA sequence: TGTGCCAGCAGTTTGGGCAGGGGGCATTCACCCCTCCACTTT. It specifies CASSLGRGHSPLHF.

Only a few counts were recorded for this clonotype. This chain links TRBV4-1 with TRBJ2-5, with 10 bases aligning to TRBD1. V was pared by 3 bases and J by 6 bases, with 4 bases of the junction left unmatched. This CDR3 contains 14 residues. CDR1 and CDR2 from the germline V gene are MGHRA and YSYEKL. The CDR3 DNA sequence: TGCGCCAGCAGCCAGACAGGGGGCATGAAGACCCAGTACTTC. Its translation is CASSQTGGMKTQYF.

This chain connects TRBV4-3 to TRBJ2-3, with 7 nucleotides matching TRBD2. The CDR3 has 18 amino acids. Losses at the gene ends were 0 bases for V and 1 base for J; bases not matched to a gene: 10. Germline values: CDR1 LGHNA, CDR2 YSLEER. The CDR3 coding sequence is TGCGCCAGCAGCCAAGACCCTACTAGCGAGAAAGGCACAGATACGCAGTATTTT. This gives the protein CASSQDPTSEKGTDTQYF.

The chain uses TRBV7-2 and TRBJ1-2, with D unresolved. The CDR3 runs to 13 residues. The germline V and J ends were trimmed by 0 bases and 4 bases, with 6 bases remaining between them. The germline V gene encodes CDR1 SGHTA and CDR2 FQGNSA. CDR3 DNA: TGTGCCAGCAGCTTAGCTCAGTTCTATGGCTACACCTTC. As protein: CASSLAQFYGYTF.

This rearrangement joins TRBV2 to TRBJ2-5, with 9 bases that match TRBD2. This CDR3 spans 15 amino acids. The germline CDR1 and CDR2 sequences are SNHLY and FYNNEI. V lost 7 bases and J lost 11; bases outside the gene matches: 17. The CDR3 is CASNPLAGNPNEQYF. DNA of the CDR3: TGTGCCAGCAACCCTCTAGCGGGGAATCCGAATGAGCAGTACTTC.

V and J are TRBV20-1 and TRBJ2-3; a weak D match, TRBD1 (6 bases). CDR1 DFQATT and CDR2 SNEGSKA come from the germline V gene (reference sequence). Trimming took off 4 bases at V and 3 bases at J, with 14 bases between the two ends. This CDR3 is 14 amino acids long. CDR3: CSATRGGGTDTQYF. CDR3 sequence (DNA): TGCAGTGCTACTAGAGGGGGTGGGACAGATACGCAGTATTTT.

In its sample, this clonotype was seen a few times. V and J are TRBV10-3 and TRBJ2-3; 9 nucleotides agree with TRBD2. The length of the CDR3 is 14 residues. In germline, CDR1 is ENHRY, CDR2 SYGVKD. Trimming removed 10 bases from V and 0 bases from J; junction bases left unmatched: 5. CDR3 nucleotides: TGTGCCACGGATAGCGGGGGAAGCACAGATACGCAGTATTTT. It specifies CATDSGGSTDTQYF.

This chain connects TRBV28 to TRBJ2-7; tentative D call: TRBD2 (6 bases). Trimming removed 3 bases from V and 2 bases from J, with 14 bases in between. The CDR3 has 15 residues. The germline V gene encodes CDR1 MDHEN and CDR2 SYDVKM. CDR3 amino acids: CASSFGGGVTYEQYF. The CDR3 nucleotides are TGTGCCAGCAGTTTCGGGGGTGGAGTTACCTACGAGCAGTACTTC.

The rearrangement links TRBV6-2 or TRBV6-3 to TRBJ1-6, with 8 bases matching TRBD1. Germline CDR1 is MNHEY and CDR2 is SVGEGT. The CDR3 extends over 16 amino acids. The trim removed 0 bases at V and 8 bases at J, leaving 6 bases unmatched. The CDR3 spells CASSYSRQGADSPLHF. Here the CDR3 DNA reads TGTGCCAGCAGTTACTCGAGGCAGGGGGCGGATTCACCCCTCCACTTT.

This clonotype was recorded a few times. The chain uses TRBV27 and TRBJ2-7; 10 bases line up with TRBD2. The CDR3 covers 15 residues. The germline V gene encodes CDR1 MNHEY and CDR2 SMNVEV (reference sequence). Trimming at V came to 3 bases and at J to 2 bases, leaving 4 bases not matched to a gene. The DNA for the CDR3 is TGTGCCAGCAGTTTTTCCAGCGGGGGGGCCTACGAGCAGTACTTC. Translated, it gives CASSFSSGGAYEQYF.

Only one count was recorded for this clonotype. The chain combines TRBV24-1 with TRBJ2-4; 9 bases line up with TRBD2. The J call is doubtful: the DNA matches TRBJ2-5 better. Germline CDR1 KGHDR, CDR2 SFDVKD. The CDR3 consists of 17 residues. The CDR3 is CATSDLGIAGDQETQYF. The CDR3 DNA sequence: TGTGCCACCAGTGATTTAGGAATAGCGGGGGACCAAGAGACCCAGTACTTC.

The rearrangement uses TRBV7-9 and TRBJ2-7; D is unclear. From germline, CDR1 is SEHNR and CDR2 FQNEAQ (reference sequence). Trimming shortened V by 2 bases and J by 1 base, and 15 bases separated the two germline ends. The CDR3 spans 16 residues. CDR3 nucleotides: TGTGCCAGCAGCTTATTTCCCCCGGACCCGTCCTACGAGCAGTACTTC. Encoded protein: CASSLFPPDPSYEQYF.

This clonotype came up a few times. The J gene is TRBJ1-2, the V gene TRBV7-2, with TRBD1 as a possible D gene (6 bases). Trimming stripped 2 bases from V and 13 bases from J, with 20 bases between. The CDR3 runs 14 residues. Germline V gene sequence: CDR1 SGHTA, CDR2 FQGNSA. This CDR3 reads CASSLSTAGRGGTF. CDR3 DNA sequence: TGTGCCAGCAGCTTAAGTACGGCAGGCCGAGGGGGCACCTTC.

Points on this clonotype: This could be a read error, since a much larger clone is one nucleotide away. The chain combines TRBV20-1 with TRBJ2-3, with 7 bases aligning to TRBD1. Per the germline V gene, CDR1 is DFQATT and CDR2 is SNEGSKA (reference sequence). The length of the CDR3 is 14 residues. The trim removed 6 bases at V and 5 bases at J, leaving 11 bases unmatched. The CDR3 loop is CSAQRQGLGDTQYF. Written as DNA, the CDR3 is TGCAGTGCGCAACGACAGGGTTTAGGAGATACGCAGTATTTT.

This clonotype has a handful of counts. The chain is built from TRBV7-2 and TRBJ2-1; 9 positions agree with TRBD1. Germline loops: CDR1 SGHTA, CDR2 FQGNSA. The length of the CDR3 is 16 residues. V gave up 1 base and J gave up 9 bases; unmatched junction bases: 10. The CDR3: CASSLGGQGGLSEQFF. The CDR3 nucleotides are TGTGCCAGCAGCTTAGGGGGACAGGGAGGTTTAAGTGAGCAGTTCTTC.

V usage is TRBV29-1 and J usage is TRBJ1-1; possible D gene TRBD1, 6 bases. The CDR3 covers 13 residues. CDR1 and CDR2 (germline): SQVTM, ANQGSEA. The V and J ends lost 7 bases and 0 bases respectively, with 12 bases between them. The DNA for the CDR3 is TGCAGCGCCCGGACAGCCCTGAACACTGAAGCTTTCTTT. It encodes CSARTALNTEAFF.

CDR3 region: CASSHVQETQYF. CDR3 sequence (DNA): TGCGCCAGCAGCCACGTCCAAGAGACCCAGTACTTC. The chain employs TRBV5-1 and TRBJ2-5; D remains ambiguous. The CDR3 is 12 residues long. The germline V and J ends were trimmed by 4 bases and 1 base, with 5 bases remaining between them. The germline V gene encodes CDR1 SGHRS and CDR2 YFSETQ.

The genes are TRBV11-3 and TRBJ2-3; D possibly corresponds to TRBD2 (5 bases). V was cut by 0 bases and J by 4 bases, with 17 bases left in between. The CDR3 is made up of 17 amino acids. Germline lookup yields CDR1 SGHNT and CDR2 YENEEA. CDR3 sequence: CASSLDFAGEGPDTQYF. The CDR3 nucleotides read TGTGCCAGCAGCTTAGACTTTGCGGGTGAGGGCCCAGATACGCAGTATTTT.

This chain connects TRBV27 to TRBJ2-1; D tentatively reads TRBD1 or TRBD2 (5 bases each). There are 13 residues in the CDR3. V shed 5 bases and J shed 6 bases, with 11 bases lying between them. Germline-derived CDR1 and CDR2 are MNHEY and SMNVEV (reference sequence). CDR3 sequence (DNA): TGTGCCAGCAGTCGAGCCGGGGCCAATGAGCAGTTCTTC. The encoded protein is CASSRAGANEQFF.

The V and J genes are TRBV7-2 and TRBJ2-5; 7 nucleotides line up with TRBD2. CDR3 length: 14 amino acids. With 6 bases clipped from V and 7 bases from J, the junction kept 11 bases outside the gene matches. CDR1 is SGHTA, CDR2 FQGNSA, per germline. CDR3 nucleotide sequence: TGTGCCAGCAGTGCTGTCGGTGGACTAGGGACCCAGTACTTC. Residues: CASSAVGGLGTQYF.

This chain uses TRBV5-1 with TRBJ2-7; the match to TRBD1 covers 8 bases. V was clipped by 0 bases and J by 6 bases; unmatched bases: 8. This CDR3 is 15 amino acids long. Germline lookup yields CDR1 SGHRS and CDR2 YFSETQ. CDR3 nucleotides: TGCGCCAGCAGCTTGGCCGGGACAGGTGGTTCCGAGCAGTACTTC. It translates to CASSLAGTGGSEQYF.